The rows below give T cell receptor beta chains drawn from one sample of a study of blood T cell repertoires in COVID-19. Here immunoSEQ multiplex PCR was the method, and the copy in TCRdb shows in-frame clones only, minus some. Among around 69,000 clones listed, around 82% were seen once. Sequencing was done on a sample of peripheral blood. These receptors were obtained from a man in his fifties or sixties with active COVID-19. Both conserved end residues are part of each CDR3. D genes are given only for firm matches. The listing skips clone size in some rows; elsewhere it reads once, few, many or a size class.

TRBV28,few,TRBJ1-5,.,TGTGCCAGCACCCCAACGGGGGGTCAGCCCCAGCATTTT,CASTPTGGQPQHF
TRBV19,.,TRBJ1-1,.,TGTGCCAGTACACCCGGTGGGCACCCGAACACTGAAGCTTTCTTT,CASTPGGHPNTEAFF
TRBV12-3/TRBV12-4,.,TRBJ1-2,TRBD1,TGTGCCAGCAGTTTGGGACAGGTAAATGGCTACACCTTC,CASSLGQVNGYTF
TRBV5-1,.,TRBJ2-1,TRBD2,TGCGCCAGCAGCCACACGACGGGGAGGGACTCCCCTTACAATGAGCAGTTCTTC,CASSHTTGRDSPYNEQFF
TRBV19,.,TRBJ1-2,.,TGTGCCAGTACCACTTACGAGGCTGGCTACACCTTC,CASTTYEAGYTF
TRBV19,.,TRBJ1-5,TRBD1,TGTGCCAGTAGTACGGGGGACAGGGGCAATCAGCCCCAGCATTTT,CASSTGDRGNQPQHF
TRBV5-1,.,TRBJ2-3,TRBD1,TGCGCCAGCAGCTTGGACAGGGGGAACACAGATACGCAGTATTTT,CASSLDRGNTDTQYF
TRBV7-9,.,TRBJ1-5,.,TGTGCCAGCACCGGACCGACAGATAGCTCAAGACCCCAGCATTTT,CASTGPTDSSRPQHF
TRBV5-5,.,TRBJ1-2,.,TGTGCCAGCAGCCCCGCGGCCCTCTATGGCTACACCTTC,CASSPAALYGYTF
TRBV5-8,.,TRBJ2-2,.,TGTGCCAGCATTGGCTTCGGGTTCACCGGGGAGCTGTTTTTT,CASIGFGFTGELFF
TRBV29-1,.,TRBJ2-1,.,TGCAGCGTTGAAGAACACAGCTACAATGAGCAGTTCTTC,CSVEEHSYNEQFF
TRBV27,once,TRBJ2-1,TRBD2,TGTGCCAGCAGTTTAGGGAGGCTAGCGGGAGGGGAACACAATGAGCAGTTCTTC,CASSLGRLAGGEHNEQFF
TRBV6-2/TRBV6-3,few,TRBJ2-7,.,TGTGCCAGCAGTTTCACGACTAGTTCCTACGAGCAGTACTTC,CASSFTTSSYEQYF
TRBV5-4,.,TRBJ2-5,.,TGTGCCAGCAGCCCGAAAGACAGGCCCGTCGAGACCCAGTACTTC,CASSPKDRPVETQYF
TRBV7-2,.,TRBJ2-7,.,TGCGGTGTTGGGGACTCCTCCTACGAGCAGTACTTC,CGVGDSSYEQYF
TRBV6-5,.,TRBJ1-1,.,TGTGCCAGCAGTTACGCGACAGTTAGTGAAGCTTTCTTT,CASSYATVSEAFF
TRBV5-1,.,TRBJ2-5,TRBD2,TGCGCCAGCAGCCGCACTGCTAGCGGGACCAAGGAGACCCAGTACTTC,CASSRTASGTKETQYF
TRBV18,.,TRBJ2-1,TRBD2,TGTGCCAGCTCACCTTTAGCGGGCCCCTACGGTGAGCAGTTCTTC,CASSPLAGPYGEQFF
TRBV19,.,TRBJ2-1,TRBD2,TGTGCCAGTAGCACTCTAGCGGACTACAATGAGCAGTTCTTC,CASSTLADYNEQFF
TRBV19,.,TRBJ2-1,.,TGTGCCAGTAGTATGAGAGGGGGAGCCAGCAATGAGCAGTTCTTC,CASSMRGGASNEQFF
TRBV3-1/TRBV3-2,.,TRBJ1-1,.,TGTGCCAGCAGCCACCGGGCGGGGGAGGGCACTGAAGCTTTCTTT,CASSHRAGEGTEAFF
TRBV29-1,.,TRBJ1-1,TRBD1,TGCAGCGCTAGGGGACAGTTGAACACTGAAGCTTTCTTT,CSARGQLNTEAFF
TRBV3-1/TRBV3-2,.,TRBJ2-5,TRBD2,TGTGCCAGCAGCCATTTTAGCGGGAGAGGGCAAGAGACCCAGTACTTC,CASSHFSGRGQETQYF
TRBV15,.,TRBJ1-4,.,TGTGCCACCAGCAGACAGGGGCGATATAATGAAAAACTGTTTTTT,CATSRQGRYNEKLFF
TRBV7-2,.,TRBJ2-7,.,TGTGCCAGCAGACCACTAGCTTCGGCGGGAACCTACGAGCAGTACTTC,CASRPLASAGTYEQYF
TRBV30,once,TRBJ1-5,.,TGTGCCCCAGGGGTTAGCAATCAGCCCCAGCATTTT,CAPGVSNQPQHF
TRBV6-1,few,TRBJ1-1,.,TGTGCCAGCAGTGAAGCGAGGAACACTGAAGCTTTCTTT,CASSEARNTEAFF